The clone carrying this T cell receptor beta chain was recorded many times. The source of the sample is a study of early T cells in non-severe SARS-CoV-2 infection. From the 5' RACE reads, TCRdb called clonotypes with MiXCR, one entry per CDR3 protein. The profile covers some 59,000 distinct CDR3 sequences, with 7.5% to 9% appearing a single time and almost 4% taken by the ten largest. The TCR was taken from an adult who was a healthcare worker with PCR-confirmed SARS-CoV-2 infection or an uninfected control (not recorded which). The input for sequencing was whole blood, taken at baseline.

CDR3 sequence (DNA): TGTGCCACCAGCAGAGATCAAACTAGCGGGACCTACGAGCAGTACTTC. Translating it yields CATSRDQTSGTYEQYF. The chain employs TRBV15 and TRBJ2-7; 10 bases match TRBD2. From germline, CDR1 is LNHNV and CDR2 YYDKDF (reference sequence). The CDR3 extends over 16 amino acids. V was pared by 0 bases and J by 2 bases, with 4 bases of the junction left unmatched.